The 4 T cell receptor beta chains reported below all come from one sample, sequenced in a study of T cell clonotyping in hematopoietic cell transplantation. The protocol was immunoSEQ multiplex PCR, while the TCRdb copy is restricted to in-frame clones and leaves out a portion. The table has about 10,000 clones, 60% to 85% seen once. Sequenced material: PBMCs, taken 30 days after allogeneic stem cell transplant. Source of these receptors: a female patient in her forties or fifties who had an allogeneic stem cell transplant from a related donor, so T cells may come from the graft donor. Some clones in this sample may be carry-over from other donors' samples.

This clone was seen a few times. In DNA, the CDR3 is TGTGCCAGCAGCTTTGGGGACGGCTCTGGAAACACCATATATTTT. Translation gives CASSFGDGSGNTIYF. The chain carries TRBV7-8 and TRBJ1-3, with D possibly being TRBD1 (5 bases). V was cut by 3 bases and J by 0 bases, with 9 bases left in between. The CDR3 loop spans 15 amino acids. Looked up from germline, CDR1 is SGHVS and CDR2 is FQNEAQ. Filled out from reference TRBV7-8 and TRBJ1-3, the complete variable domain reads GAGVSQSPRYKVAKRGQDVALRCDPISGHVSLFWYQQALGQGPEFLTYFQNEAQLDKSGLPSDRFFAERPEGSVSTLKIQRTQQEDSAVYLCASSFGDGSGNTIYFGEGSWLTVV.

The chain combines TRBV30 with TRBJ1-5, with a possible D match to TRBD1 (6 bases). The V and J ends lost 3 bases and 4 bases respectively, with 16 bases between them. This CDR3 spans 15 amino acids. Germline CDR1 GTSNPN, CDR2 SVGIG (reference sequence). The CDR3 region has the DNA TGTGCCTGGAGCGGGGGGGCAGGAAATAATCAGCCCCAGCATTTT. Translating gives CAWSGGAGNNQPQHF. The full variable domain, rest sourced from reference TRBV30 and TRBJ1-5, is SQTIHQWPATLVQPVGSPLSLECTVEGTSNPNLYWYRQAAGRGLQLLFYSVGIGQISSEVPQNLSASRPQDRQFILSSKKLLLSDSGFYLCAWSGGAGNNQPQHFGDGTRLSIL.

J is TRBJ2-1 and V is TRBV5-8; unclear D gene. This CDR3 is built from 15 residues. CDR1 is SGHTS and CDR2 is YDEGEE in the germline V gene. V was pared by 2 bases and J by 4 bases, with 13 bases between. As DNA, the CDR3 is TGTGCCAGCAGCTTAAGTCCGGTTTTTTACAATGAGCAGTTCTTC. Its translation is CASSLSPVFYNEQFF.

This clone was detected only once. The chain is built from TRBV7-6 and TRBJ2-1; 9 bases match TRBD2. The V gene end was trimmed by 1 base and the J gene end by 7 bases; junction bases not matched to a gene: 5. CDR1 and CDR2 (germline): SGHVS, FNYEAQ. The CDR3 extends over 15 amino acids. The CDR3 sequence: CASSLVAGELNEQFF. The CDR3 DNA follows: TGTGCCAGCAGCTTAGTAGCGGGAGAACTGAATGAGCAGTTCTTC.